The sequence of this T cell receptor (beta chain) was determined in a study of T cells expressing NK-cell markers. About the study: Just one sequenced donor of eight was HCMV-seronegative, while seven were seropositive.

CDR1 and CDR2 from the germline V gene are LGHDT and YNNKEL (reference sequence). This CDR3 has 13 amino acids. TCRdb reprocessed the 5' RACE reads and stores each CDR3 protein as one record, lacking DNA. The sample data list about 450,000 distinct CDR3 sequences. Sequencing was done on a sample of blood T cells: a sorted CD56 or NKG2C T cell subset, CD4+ or CD8+ T cells, or bulk PBMC T cells (not recorded which). V and J are TRBV3-1 and TRBJ1-1. This clonotype was obtained from a woman between 18 and 75 years old in good health. The chain's CDR3 is CASSQGSLVEAFF.